This T cell receptor (beta chain) was sequenced in a study of blood T cell repertoires in COVID-19. As originally analysed: Amplifying reference gene primers gave estimates of nucleated cell counts. Only in-frame clones appear in the TCRdb table, and some are missing; sequencing was by immunoSEQ multiplex PCR. V and J calls plus clone size are reproduced from that table; the DNA served to infer D and trimming. The repertoire holds some 25,000 clones, roughly 94% seen once, with over 25% in the top ten. The CDR3 is 15 amino acids. The germline CDR1 and CDR2 sequences are SGHAT and FQNNGV. Deletions cut 2 bases from V and 3 bases from J, with 11 bases between.

V and J are TRBV11-2 and TRBJ1-5; D is uncertain. The sample comprised peripheral blood. This sequence was found in an older man with active COVID-19. The CDR3, as DNA: TGTGCCAGCAGCTTATCGGCGGGGATCAATCAGCCCCAGCATTTT. It translates to CASSLSAGINQPQHF.